The present T cell receptor beta chain was sequenced within a study of T cell responses to AZD1222 COVID-19 vaccine. Study as a whole: Second doses that came at about 4 or about 12 weeks were put together.

Germline values: CDR1 DFQATT, CDR2 SNEGSKA (reference sequence). This CDR3 has 11 amino acids. The V end was cut by 4 bases, the J end by 5 bases, with 5 bases between. The protocol was immunoSEQ multiplex PCR, while the TCRdb copy is restricted to in-frame clones and leaves out a portion. The sample lists 150,000 or so clones; 85% to 95% were seen once. Comments on this clone: Its antigen remains unidentified.

Study-level findings and limits: Targets within unmutated variant regions were reportedly found for nearly half of spike-specific TCRs. Baseline seropositivity occurred in only 5 to 7 AZD1222 recipients.

This sequence originates from an adult in good health. This chain links TRBV20-1 with TRBJ1-4, with D unresolved. Sequencing was performed on peripheral blood, taken on day 0 of AZD1222 vaccination. CDR3 nucleotide sequence: TGCAGTGCTAACAAAAATGAAAAACTGTTTTTT. Its protein product is CSANKNEKLFF.